The clone carrying this TCR beta chain was detected once. Its target is not known. Trimming shortened V by 0 bases and J by 1 base, and 9 bases separated the two germline ends. This CDR3 is built from 15 residues. From germline, CDR1 is SGHVS and CDR2 FQNEAQ. This specimen comes from a study of T cell responses to AZD1222 COVID-19 vaccine. Study-level points and caveats: There were mostly white British donors and more females than males, and clonal diversity was possibly underestimated.

Generated by immunoSEQ multiplex PCR, the TCRdb table keeps only in-frame clones and is missing some. The sample yields more than 100,000 clones, about 85% seen once. The sequence came from an adult in good health. V usage is TRBV7-8 and J usage is TRBJ2-5; D is undetermined. The sequences come from peripheral blood, collected on day 0 of AZD1222 vaccination. The CDR3 sequence: CASSLALSSQETQYF. DNA of the CDR3: TGTGCCAGCAGCTTAGCCCTTAGCAGCCAAGAGACCCAGTACTTC.